This T cell receptor beta chain originates from a study of T cells in Graves' hyperthyroidism and ophthalmopathy. Overall study results and limits: Researchers found most expanded thyroid clonotypes above 0.001 in blood as well. From stable hyperthyroidism, ophthalmopathy was separated by a 13 V-J model.

This clonotype was counted many times. Its antigen is unidentified. RNA transcripts were the template for amplifying TCR beta CDR3 regions. When the TCR CDR3 underwent first-round RT-PCR, the HTBI primer set was used. From the multiplex PCR reads, TCRdb called clonotypes with MiXCR, one entry per CDR3 protein. The sample has some 440,000 distinct CDR3 sequences; about 15% are singletons. Germline loops: CDR1 DFQATT, CDR2 SNEGSKA (reference sequence). The CDR3 extends over 15 amino acids. Trimming took off 5 bases at V and 4 bases at J, with 21 bases between the two ends. The sequenced material came from blood. The receptor comes from a woman aged 18 to 35 with Graves' hyperthyroidism. This chain uses TRBV20-1 with TRBJ2-7, with a tentative D call TRBD2 (5 bases). The CDR3 DNA reads as TGCAGTGCTCTAACGGACTCACCCTATACTTACGAGCAGTACTTC. Encoded protein: CSALTDSPYTYEQYF.